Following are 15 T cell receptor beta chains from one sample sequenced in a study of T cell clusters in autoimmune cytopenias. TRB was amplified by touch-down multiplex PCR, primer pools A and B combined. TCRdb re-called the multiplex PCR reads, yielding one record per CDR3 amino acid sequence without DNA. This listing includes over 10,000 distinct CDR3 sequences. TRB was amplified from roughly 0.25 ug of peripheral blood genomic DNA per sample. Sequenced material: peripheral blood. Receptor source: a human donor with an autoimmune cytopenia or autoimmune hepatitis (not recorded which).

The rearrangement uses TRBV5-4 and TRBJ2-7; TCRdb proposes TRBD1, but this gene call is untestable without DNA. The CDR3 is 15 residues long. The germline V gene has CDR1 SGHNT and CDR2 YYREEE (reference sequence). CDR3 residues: CASSLMGRGLGEQYF.

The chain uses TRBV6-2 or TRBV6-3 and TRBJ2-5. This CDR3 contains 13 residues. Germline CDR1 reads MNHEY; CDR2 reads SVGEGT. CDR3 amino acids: CASSYSITETQYF.

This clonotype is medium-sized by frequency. The CDR3 region is CASSIRDRRETQYF. The chain uses TRBV19 and TRBJ2-5; there is no DNA to check the TCRdb D call of TRBD1. The CDR3 has 14 residues. Germline CDR1 LNHDA, CDR2 SQIVND (reference sequence).

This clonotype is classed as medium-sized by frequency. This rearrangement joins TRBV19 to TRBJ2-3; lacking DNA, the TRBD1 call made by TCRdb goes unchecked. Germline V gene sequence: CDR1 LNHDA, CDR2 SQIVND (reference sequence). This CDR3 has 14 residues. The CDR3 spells CASSRPGRADTQYF.

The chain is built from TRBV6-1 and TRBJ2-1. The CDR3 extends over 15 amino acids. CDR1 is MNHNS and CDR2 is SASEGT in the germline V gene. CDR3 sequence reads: CASSEQAHAYNEQFF.

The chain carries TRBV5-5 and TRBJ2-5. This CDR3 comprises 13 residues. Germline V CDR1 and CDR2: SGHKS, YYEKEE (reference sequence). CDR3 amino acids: CASSLGNQETQYF.

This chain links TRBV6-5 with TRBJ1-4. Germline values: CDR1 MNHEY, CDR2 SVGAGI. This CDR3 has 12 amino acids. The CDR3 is CASRDPQGLVFF.

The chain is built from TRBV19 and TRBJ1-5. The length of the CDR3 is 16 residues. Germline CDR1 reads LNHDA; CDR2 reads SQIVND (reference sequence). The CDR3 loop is CASSIFGIWGDQPQHF.

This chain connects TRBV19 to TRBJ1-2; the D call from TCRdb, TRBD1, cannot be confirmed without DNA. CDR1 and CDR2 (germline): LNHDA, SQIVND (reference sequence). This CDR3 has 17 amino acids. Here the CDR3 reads CASSPGQSFLANYGYTF.

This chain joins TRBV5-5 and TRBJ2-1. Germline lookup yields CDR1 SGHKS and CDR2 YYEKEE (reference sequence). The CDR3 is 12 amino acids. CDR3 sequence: CASTATWNEQFF.

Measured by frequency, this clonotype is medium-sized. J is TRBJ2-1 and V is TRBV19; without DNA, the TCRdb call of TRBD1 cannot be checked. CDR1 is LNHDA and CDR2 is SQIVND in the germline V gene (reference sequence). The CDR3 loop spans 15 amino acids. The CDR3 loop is CASRSSGVNYNEQFF.

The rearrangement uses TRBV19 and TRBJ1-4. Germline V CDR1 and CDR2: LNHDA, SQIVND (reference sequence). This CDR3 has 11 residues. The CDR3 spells CASSELEKLFF.

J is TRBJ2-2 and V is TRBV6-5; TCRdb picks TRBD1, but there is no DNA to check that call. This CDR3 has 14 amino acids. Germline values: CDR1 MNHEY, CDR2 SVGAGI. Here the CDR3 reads CASTRGDNTGELFF.

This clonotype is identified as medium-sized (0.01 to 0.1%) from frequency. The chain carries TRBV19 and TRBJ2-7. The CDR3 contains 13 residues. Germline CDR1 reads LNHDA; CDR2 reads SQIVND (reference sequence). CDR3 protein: CASSIAVGDEQYF.

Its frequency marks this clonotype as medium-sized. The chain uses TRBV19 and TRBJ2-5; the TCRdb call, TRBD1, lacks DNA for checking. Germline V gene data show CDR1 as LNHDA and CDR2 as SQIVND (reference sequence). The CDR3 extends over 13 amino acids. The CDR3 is CASRDRGQETQYF.